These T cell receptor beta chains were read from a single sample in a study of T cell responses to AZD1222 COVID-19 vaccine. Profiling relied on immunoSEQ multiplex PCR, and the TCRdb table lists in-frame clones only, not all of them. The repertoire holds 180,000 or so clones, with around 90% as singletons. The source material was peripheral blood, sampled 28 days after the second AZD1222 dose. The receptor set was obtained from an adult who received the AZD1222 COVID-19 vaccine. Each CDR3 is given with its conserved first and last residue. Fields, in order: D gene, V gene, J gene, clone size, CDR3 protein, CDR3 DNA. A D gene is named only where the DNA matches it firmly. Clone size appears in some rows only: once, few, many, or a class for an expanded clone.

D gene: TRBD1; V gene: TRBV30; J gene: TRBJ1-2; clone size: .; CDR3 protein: CAWSGQGAWYGYTF; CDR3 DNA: TGTGCCTGGAGTGGACAGGGGGCGTGGTATGGCTACACCTTC
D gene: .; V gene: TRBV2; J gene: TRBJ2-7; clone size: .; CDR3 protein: CASSETGGLSSYEQYF; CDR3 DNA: TGTGCCAGCAGTGAAACGGGTGGATTAAGCTCCTACGAGCAGTACTTC
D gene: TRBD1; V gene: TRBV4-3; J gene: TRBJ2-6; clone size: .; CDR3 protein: CASSPRTGVTGANVLTF; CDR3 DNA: TGCGCCAGCAGCCCACGCACAGGGGTTACTGGGGCCAACGTCCTGACTTTC
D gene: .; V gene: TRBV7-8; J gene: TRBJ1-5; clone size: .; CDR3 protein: CASSPQRRRDLAQHF; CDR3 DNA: TGTGCCAGCAGCCCTCAGAGGAGGAGGGATTTAGCCCAGCATTTT
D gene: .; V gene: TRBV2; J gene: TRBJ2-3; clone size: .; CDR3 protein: CASSEPGSDTQYF; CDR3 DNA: TGTGCCAGCAGTGAACCGGGATCAGATACGCAGTATTTT
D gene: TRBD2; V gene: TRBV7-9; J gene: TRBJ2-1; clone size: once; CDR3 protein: CASSLTRVAGVYNEQFF; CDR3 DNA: TGTGCCAGCAGCTTAACTCGCGTAGCGGGAGTGTACAATGAGCAGTTCTTC
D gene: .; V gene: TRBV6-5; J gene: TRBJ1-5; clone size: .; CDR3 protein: CASIQGISNQPQHF; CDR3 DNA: TGTGCCAGCATCCAGGGGATTAGCAATCAGCCCCAGCATTTT
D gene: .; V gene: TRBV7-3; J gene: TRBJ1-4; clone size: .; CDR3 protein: CASSLMAGSRELFF; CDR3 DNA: TGTGCCAGCAGCTTAATGGCAGGTTCGAGGGAACTGTTTTTT
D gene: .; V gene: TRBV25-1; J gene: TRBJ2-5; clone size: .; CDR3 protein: CASRSPGETQYF; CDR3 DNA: TGTGCCAGCAGATCGCCCGGGGAGACCCAGTACTTC
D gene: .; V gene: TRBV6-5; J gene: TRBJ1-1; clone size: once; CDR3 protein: CASSYRAGTPEAFF; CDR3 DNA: TGTGCCAGCAGTTACCGAGCGGGGACGCCTGAAGCTTTCTTT
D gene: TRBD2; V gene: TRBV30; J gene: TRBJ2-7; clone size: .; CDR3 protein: CAWSVSLGGEQYF; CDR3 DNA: TGTGCCTGGAGTGTATCCCTCGGGGGGGAGCAGTACTTC
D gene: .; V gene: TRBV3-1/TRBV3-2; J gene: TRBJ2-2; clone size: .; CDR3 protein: CASSQGGSGELFF; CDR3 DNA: TGTGCCAGCAGCCAAGGAGGGTCCGGGGAGCTGTTTTTT
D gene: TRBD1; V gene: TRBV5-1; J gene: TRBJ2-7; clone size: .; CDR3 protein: CASSFGQDYEQYF; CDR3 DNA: TGCGCCAGCAGCTTCGGACAGGATTACGAGCAGTACTTC
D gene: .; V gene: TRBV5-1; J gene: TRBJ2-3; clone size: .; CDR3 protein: CASSLRTATDTQYF; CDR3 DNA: TGCGCCAGCAGCTTGAGGACAGCCACAGATACGCAGTATTTT
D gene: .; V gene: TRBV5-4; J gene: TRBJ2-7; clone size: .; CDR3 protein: CASSPHAGARGRSGNEQYF; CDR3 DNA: TGTGCCAGCAGCCCCCACGCGGGCGCGCGGGGCAGATCCGGAAACGAGCAGTACTTC
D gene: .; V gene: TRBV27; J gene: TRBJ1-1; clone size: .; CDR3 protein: CASSSRNSEAFF; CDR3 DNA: TGTGCCAGCAGTTCGCGCAACAGTGAAGCTTTCTTT
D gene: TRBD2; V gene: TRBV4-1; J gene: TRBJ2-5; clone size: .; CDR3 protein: CASSQERLAGEETQYF; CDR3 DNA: TGCGCCAGCAGCCAAGAGAGACTAGCGGGAGAGGAGACCCAGTACTTC
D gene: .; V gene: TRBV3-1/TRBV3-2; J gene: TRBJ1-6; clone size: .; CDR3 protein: CASSPPSGVNSPLHF; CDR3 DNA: TGTGCCAGCAGCCCCCCCTCAGGAGTCAATTCACCCCTCCACTTT
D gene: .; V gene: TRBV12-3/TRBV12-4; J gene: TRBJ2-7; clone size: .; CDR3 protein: CASSLGLGEQYF; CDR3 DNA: TGTGCCAGCAGTTTAGGGCTCGGCGAGCAGTACTTC
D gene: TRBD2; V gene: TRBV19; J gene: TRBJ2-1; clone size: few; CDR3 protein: CASSPTGTSNDEQFF; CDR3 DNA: TGTGCCAGTAGTCCCACCGGGACTAGTAACGATGAGCAGTTCTTC
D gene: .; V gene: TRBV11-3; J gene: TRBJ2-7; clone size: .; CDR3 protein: CASSLGPGSPEQYF; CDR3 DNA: TGTGCCAGCAGCTTAGGTCCAGGCTCTCCCGAGCAGTACTTC
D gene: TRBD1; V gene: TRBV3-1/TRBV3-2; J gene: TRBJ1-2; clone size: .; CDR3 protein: CASTQRDRGYGYTF; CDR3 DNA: TGTGCCAGCACCCAGCGGGACAGGGGCTATGGCTACACCTTC
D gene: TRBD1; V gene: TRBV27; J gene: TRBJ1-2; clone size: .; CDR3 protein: CASSFLDRGNYGYTF; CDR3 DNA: TGTGCCAGCAGTTTCCTGGACAGGGGAAACTATGGCTACACCTTC
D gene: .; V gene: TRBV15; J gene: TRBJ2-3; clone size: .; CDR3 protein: CATSRDARQGGVDTQYF; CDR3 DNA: TGTGCCACCAGCAGAGATGCAAGGCAGGGCGGCGTCGATACGCAGTATTTT
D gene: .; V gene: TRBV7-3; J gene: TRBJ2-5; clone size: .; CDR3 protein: CASSKRPGIQETQYF; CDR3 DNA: TGTGCCAGCAGCAAAAGACCAGGGATCCAAGAGACCCAGTACTTC
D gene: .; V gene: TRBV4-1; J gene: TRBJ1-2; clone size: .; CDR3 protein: CATFDYGYTF; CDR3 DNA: TGCGCCACTTTTGACTATGGCTACACCTTC
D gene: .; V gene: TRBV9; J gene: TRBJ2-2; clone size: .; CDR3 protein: CASSARGGCNGELFF; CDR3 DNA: TGTGCCAGCAGCGCCAGGGGAGGTTGTAACGGGGAGCTGTTTTTT
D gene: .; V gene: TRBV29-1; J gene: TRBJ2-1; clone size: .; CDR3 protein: CSVEDRHLNYNEQFF; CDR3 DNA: TGCAGCGTTGAAGATAGACATCTAAACTACAATGAGCAGTTCTTC
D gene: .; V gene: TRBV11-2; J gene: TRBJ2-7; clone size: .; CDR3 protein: CASSLGGGGHPYEQYF; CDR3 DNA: TGTGCCAGCAGCTTGGGGGGAGGGGGACATCCCTACGAGCAGTACTTC
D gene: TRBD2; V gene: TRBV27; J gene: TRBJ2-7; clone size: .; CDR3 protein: CASSGRTSGLSSEQYF; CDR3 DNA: TGTGCCAGCAGTGGGCGGACTAGCGGGCTCTCCTCCGAGCAGTACTTC
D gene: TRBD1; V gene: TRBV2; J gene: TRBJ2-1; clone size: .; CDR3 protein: CASSENPGGNEQFF; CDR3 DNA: TGTGCCAGCAGTGAAAACCCAGGGGGCAATGAGCAGTTCTTC
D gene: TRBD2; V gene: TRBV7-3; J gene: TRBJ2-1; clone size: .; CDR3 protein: CASSFRGTSGLNEQFF; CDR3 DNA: TGTGCCAGCAGCTTCAGGGGGACTAGCGGGCTCAATGAGCAGTTCTTC
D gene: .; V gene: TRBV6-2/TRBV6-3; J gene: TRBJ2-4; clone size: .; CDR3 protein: CASRYSTGTDNIQYF; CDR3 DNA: TGTGCCAGCAGATACTCCACAGGGACGGATAACATTCAGTACTTC
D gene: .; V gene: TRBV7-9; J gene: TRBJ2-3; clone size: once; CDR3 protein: CASSPQRRGNTDTQYF; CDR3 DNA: TGTGCCAGCAGCCCTCAGCGGAGGGGTAACACAGATACGCAGTATTTT
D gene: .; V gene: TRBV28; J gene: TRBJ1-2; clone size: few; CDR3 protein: CATWIPNYGYTF; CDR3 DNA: TGTGCCACCTGGATCCCTAACTATGGCTACACCTTC
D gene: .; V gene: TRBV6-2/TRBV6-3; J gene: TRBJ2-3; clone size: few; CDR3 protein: CASSFPGTDTQYF; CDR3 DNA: TGTGCCAGCAGTTTCCCAGGTACAGATACGCAGTATTTT
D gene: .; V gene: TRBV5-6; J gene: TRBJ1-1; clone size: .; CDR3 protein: CASSLRRQMNTEAFF; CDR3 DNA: TGTGCCAGCAGCTTGCGGCGGCAGATGAACACTGAAGCTTTCTTT
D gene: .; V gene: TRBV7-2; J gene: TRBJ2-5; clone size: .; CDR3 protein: CASSFGGPQETQYF; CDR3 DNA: TGTGCCAGCAGCTTCGGGGGCCCTCAAGAGACCCAGTACTTC
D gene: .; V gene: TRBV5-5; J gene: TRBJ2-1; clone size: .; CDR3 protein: CASSRKAISGSSYNEQFF; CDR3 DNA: TGTGCCAGCAGCCGAAAAGCTATTAGCGGAAGCTCCTACAATGAGCAGTTCTTC
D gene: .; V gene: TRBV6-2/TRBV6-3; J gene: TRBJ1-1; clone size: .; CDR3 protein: CASSYPGPNTEAFF; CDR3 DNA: TGTGCCAGCAGTTACCCGGGGCCGAACACTGAAGCTTTCTTT
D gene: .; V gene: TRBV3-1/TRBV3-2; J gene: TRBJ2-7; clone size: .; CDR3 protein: CASSQTRALGRREQYF; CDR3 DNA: TGTGCCAGCAGCCAAACCCGGGCCTTAGGACGACGCGAGCAGTACTTC
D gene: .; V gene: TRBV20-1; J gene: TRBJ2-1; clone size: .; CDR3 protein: CSASGQTGGRNEQFF; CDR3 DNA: TGCAGTGCTAGTGGACAGACCGGGGGGAGGAATGAGCAGTTCTTC
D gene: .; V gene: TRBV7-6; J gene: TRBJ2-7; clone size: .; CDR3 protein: CASSPGLGSEQYF; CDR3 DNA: TGTGCCAGCAGCCCTGGCCTGGGGAGCGAGCAGTACTTC
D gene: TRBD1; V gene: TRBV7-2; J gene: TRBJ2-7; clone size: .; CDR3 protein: CASSSTGYEQYF; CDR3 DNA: TGTGCCAGCAGCTCGACAGGGTACGAGCAGTACTTC
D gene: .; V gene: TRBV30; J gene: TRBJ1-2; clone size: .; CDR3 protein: CAWRDSNGYGYTF; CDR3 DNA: TGTGCCTGGAGGGACAGTAACGGTTATGGCTACACCTTC
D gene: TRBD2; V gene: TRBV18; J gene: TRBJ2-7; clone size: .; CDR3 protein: CASSPTSGRLNEQYF; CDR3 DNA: TGTGCCAGCTCACCGACTAGCGGGAGACTGAACGAGCAGTACTTC
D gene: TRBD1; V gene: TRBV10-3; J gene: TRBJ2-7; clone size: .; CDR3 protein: CAISSTGEQYF; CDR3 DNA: TGTGCCATCAGTTCGACAGGGGAGCAGTACTTC